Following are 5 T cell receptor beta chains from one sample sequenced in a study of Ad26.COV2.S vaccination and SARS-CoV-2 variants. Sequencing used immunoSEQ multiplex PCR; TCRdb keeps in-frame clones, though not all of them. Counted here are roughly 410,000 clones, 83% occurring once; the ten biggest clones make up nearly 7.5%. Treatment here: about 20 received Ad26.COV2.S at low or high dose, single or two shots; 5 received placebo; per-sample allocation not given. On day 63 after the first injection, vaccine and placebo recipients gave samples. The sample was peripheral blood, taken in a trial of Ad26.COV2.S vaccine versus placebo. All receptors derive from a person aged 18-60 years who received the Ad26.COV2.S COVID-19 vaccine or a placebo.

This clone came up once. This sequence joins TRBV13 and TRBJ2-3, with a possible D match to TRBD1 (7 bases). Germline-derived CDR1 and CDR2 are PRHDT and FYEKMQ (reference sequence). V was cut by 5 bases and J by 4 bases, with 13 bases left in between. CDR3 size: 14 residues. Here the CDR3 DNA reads TGTGCCAGCAGCCAGGGGGGCTGGGCAGATACGCAGTATTTT. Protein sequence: CASSQGGWADTQYF.

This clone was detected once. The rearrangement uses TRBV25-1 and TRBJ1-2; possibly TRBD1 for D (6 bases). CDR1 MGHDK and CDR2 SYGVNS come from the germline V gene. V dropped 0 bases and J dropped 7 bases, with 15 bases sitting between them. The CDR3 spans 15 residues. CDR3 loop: CASSEYGQGGGGYTF. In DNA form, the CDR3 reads TGTGCCAGCAGTGAATATGGTCAGGGAGGGGGTGGCTACACCTTC.

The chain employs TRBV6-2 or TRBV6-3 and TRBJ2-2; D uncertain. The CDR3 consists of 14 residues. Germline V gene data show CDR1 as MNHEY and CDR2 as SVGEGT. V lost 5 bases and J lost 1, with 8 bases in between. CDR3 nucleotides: TGTGCCAGCAGTCAGACGAGGAACACCGGGGAGCTGTTTTTT. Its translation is CASSQTRNTGELFF.

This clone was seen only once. In DNA, the CDR3 is TGCAGTGCTAGTCGGGGTCTGGATGGTGAGCAGTTCTTC. Translating gives CSASRGLDGEQFF. This rearrangement joins TRBV20-1 to TRBJ2-1; TRBD2 is a possible D gene (5 bases). This CDR3 is 13 amino acids long. V was cut by 3 bases and J by 9 bases, with 15 bases left in between. Germline values: CDR1 DFQATT, CDR2 SNEGSKA (reference sequence).

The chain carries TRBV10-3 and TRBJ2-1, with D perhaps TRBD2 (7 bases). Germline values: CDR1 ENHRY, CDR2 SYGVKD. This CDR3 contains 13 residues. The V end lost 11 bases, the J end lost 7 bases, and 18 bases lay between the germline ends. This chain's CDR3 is CASEGGAGNEQFF. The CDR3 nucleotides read TGTGCCTCCGAGGGGGGGGCTGGGAATGAGCAGTTCTTC.